This paragraph covers one T cell receptor beta chain sequence. The data were taken from a study of identifying expanded T cells in peripheral blood. The method was immunoSEQ multiplex PCR; TCRdb's version includes in-frame clones alone and lacks a portion of them. The sample shows 120,000 or so clones, around four fifths of them seen only once. CDR1 SGHNT and CDR2 YYREEE come from the germline V gene (reference sequence). Trimming stripped 5 bases from V and 0 bases from J, with 11 bases between. This CDR3 contains 15 residues. This chain joins TRBV5-4 and TRBJ2-2, with D maybe TRBD1 (5 bases). The source is a person aged 18 to 75 in good health. The source material was blood. CDR3 coding DNA: TGTGCCAGCAGAACAGGAACCTCGAACACCGGGGAGCTGTTTTTT. Protein sequence: CASRTGTSNTGELFF.